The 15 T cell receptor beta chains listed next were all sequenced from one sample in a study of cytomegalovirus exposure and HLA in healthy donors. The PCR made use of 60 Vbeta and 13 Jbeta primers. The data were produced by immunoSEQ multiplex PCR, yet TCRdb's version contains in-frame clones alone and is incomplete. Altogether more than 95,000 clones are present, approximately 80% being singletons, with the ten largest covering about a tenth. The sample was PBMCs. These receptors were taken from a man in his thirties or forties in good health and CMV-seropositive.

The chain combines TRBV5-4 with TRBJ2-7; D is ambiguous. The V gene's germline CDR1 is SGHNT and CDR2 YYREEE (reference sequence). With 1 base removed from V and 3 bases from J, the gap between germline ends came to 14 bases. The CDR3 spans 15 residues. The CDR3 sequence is CASSLMSYPNYEQYF. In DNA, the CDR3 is TGTGCCAGCAGCTTGATGTCTTATCCTAACTACGAGCAGTACTTC.

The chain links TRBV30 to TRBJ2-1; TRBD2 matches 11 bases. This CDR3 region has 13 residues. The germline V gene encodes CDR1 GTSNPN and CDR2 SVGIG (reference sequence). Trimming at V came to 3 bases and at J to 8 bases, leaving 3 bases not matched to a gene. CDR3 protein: CAWRTSGTHEQFF. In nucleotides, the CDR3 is TGTGCCTGGAGGACTAGCGGGACGCATGAGCAGTTCTTC.

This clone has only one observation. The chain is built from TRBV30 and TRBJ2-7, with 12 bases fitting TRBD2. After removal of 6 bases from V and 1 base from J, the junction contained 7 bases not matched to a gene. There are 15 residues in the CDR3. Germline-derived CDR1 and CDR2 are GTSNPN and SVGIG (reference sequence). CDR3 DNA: TGTGCCTGCCGACTAGCGGGAGCCGGGTCCTACGAGCAGTACTTC. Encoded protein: CACRLAGAGSYEQYF.

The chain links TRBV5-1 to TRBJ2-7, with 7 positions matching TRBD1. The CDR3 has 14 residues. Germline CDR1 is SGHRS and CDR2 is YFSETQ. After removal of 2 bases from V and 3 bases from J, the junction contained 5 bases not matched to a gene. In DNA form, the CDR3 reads TGCGCCAGCAGCTTTGTGAGACAGGGCTACGAGCAGTACTTC. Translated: CASSFVRQGYEQYF.

The DNA for the CDR3 is TGTGCCAGCAGCCTAAACGAGGGGGCGTATTCACCCCTCCACTTT. It specifies CASSLNEGAYSPLHF. The rearrangement uses TRBV9 and TRBJ1-6; 7 nucleotides align to TRBD1. CDR1 and CDR2 from the germline V gene are SGDLS and YYNGEE. Trimming cost V 4 bases and J 8 bases; bases outside gene matches: 9. This CDR3 is built from 15 residues.

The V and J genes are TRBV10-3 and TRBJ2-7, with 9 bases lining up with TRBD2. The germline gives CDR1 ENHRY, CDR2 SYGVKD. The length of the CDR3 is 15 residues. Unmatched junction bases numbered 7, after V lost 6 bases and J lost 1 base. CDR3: CAIRKTSGGSYEQYF. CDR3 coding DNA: TGTGCCATCAGAAAGACTAGCGGCGGATCCTACGAGCAGTACTTC.

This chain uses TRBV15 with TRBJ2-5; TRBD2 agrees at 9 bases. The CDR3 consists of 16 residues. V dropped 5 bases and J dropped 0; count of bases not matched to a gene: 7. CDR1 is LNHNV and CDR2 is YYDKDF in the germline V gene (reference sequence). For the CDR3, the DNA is TGTGCCACCAGCCTATATCGACTAGCGGACCAAGAGACCCAGTACTTC. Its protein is CATSLYRLADQETQYF.

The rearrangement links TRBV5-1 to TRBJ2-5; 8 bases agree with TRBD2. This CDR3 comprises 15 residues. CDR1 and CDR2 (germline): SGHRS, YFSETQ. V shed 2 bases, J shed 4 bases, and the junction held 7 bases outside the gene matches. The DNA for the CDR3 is TGCGCCAGCAGCTTAGGACTAGCTTCGGGAGAGACCCAGTACTTC. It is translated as CASSLGLASGETQYF.

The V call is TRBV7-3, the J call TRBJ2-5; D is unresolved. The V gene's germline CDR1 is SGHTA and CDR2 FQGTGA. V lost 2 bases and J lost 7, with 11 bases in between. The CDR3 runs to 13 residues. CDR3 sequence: CASSLGHGGTQYF. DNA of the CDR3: TGTGCCAGCAGCTTAGGCCACGGCGGGACCCAGTACTTC.

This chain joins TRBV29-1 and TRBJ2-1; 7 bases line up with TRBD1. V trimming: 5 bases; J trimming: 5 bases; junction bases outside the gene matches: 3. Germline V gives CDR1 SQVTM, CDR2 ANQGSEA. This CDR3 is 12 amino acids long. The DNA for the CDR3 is TGCAGCGTTAAGACAGGGAACAATGAGCAGTTCTTC. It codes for CSVKTGNNEQFF.

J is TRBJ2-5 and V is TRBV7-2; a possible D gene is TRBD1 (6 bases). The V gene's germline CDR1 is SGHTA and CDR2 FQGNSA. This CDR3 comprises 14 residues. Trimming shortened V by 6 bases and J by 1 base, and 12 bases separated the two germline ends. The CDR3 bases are TGTGCCAGCAGTCACGGACAGCCCCAAGAGACCCAGTACTTC. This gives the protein CASSHGQPQETQYF. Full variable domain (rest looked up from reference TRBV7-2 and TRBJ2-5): GAGVSQSPSNKVTEKGKDVELRCDPISGHTALYWYRQSLGQGLEFLIYFQGNSAPDKSGLPSDRFSAERTGGSVSTLTIQRTQQEDSAVYLCASSHGQPQETQYFGPGTRLLVL.

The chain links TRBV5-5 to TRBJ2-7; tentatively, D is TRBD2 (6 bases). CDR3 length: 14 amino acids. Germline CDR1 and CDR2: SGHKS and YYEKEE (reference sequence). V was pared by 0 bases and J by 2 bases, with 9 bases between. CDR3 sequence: CASSLVGLTYEQYF. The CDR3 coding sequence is TGTGCCAGCAGCTTGGTAGGACTAACCTACGAGCAGTACTTC.

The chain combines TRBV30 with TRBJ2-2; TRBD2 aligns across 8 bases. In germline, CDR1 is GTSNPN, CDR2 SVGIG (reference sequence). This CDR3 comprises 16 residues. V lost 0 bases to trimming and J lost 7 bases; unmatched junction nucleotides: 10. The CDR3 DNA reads TGTGCCTGGAGTGTCGGTCTTAGCGGGATCGGCGGGGAGCTGTTTTTT. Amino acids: CAWSVGLSGIGGELFF.

The CDR3 sequence is CASSPRRLAQETQYF. The CDR3 DNA is TGTGCCAGCAGTCCGCGCCGACTAGCTCAGGAGACCCAGTACTTC. The genes are TRBV27 and TRBJ2-5, with TRBD2 matching over 7 bases. CDR3 length equals 15 residues. V dropped 5 bases and J dropped 5; count of bases not matched to a gene: 11. Germline V gene lookup returns CDR1 MNHEY and CDR2 SMNVEV (reference sequence).

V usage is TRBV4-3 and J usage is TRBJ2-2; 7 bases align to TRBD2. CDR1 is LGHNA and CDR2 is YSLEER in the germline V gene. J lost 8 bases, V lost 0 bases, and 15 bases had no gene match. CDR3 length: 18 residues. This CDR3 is CASSQDLTIAGGKGELFF. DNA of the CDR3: TGCGCCAGCAGCCAAGATCTGACCATAGCCGGGGGGAAAGGGGAGCTGTTTTTT.